The T cell receptor beta chain under discussion was sequenced for a study of blood T cells in healthy people across ages. This clonotype was seen more than once but under ten times. The CDR3 loop spans 19 amino acids. The use of a sample-barcoded 5' primer and a J-beta primer mix characterized a second PCR of about 6 to 11 cycles. TCRdb analysed the 5' RACE reads with MiXCR anew, one entry per CDR3 protein. The sample holds 1 million or so distinct CDR3 sequences; 40% to 55% are singletons and the top ten take approximately 17%. The sequence was collected from a woman aged 55 to 70 in good health. The sequenced sample consisted of blood. V and J are TRBV21-1 and TRBJ1-2; the listed D gene, TRBD1, was not tested against the DNA. TRBV21-1 is reported as a pseudogene. Here the CDR3 DNA reads TGTGCCAGCAGCAAAGGGGCGTGGACAAGTTCAGGGTTCTTCTATGGCTACACCTTC. It codes for CASSKGAWTSSGFFYGYTF.